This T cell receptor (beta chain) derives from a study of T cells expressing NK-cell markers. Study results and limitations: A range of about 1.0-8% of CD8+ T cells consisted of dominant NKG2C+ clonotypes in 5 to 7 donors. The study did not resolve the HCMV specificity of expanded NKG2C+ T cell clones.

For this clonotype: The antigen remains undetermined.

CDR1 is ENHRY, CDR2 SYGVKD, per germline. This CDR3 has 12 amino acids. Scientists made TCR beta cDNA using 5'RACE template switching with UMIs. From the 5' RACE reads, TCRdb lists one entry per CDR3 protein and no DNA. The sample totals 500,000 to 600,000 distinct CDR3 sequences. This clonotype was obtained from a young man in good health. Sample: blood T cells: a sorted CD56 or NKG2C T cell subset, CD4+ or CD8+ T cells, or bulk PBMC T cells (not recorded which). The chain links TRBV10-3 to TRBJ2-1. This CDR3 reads CATNYNGDEQFF.